Reported below is one T cell receptor (beta chain). This clonotype was seen ten or more times. Its antigen target is currently unknown. Within one base of it there is no much larger clone, and no base qualities were kept. The sample comes from a study of identical twins (TCRdb year 2016). At the level of the whole study: To test whether fetal clonotypes persist, this study deep-sequenced TCR alpha and beta repertoires from monozygotic twins, from unrelated adults of various ages, and from cord blood. Replicate twin experiments were performed at different times using different library preparation protocols to rule out contamination.

Trimming removed 1 base from V and 5 bases from J; the gene matches leave 10 bases unexplained. CDR3 length: 16 amino acids, cysteine to phenylalanine. CDR3 DNA is the only sequence kept; it has 48 bases, read in frame from the first base. The germline V gene supplies CDR1 MNHEY and CDR2 SVGAGI. The library came from 5' RACE. TCRdb lists the instrument as Illumina HiSeq 2000. Template switching introduced a universal primer binding site; the final cDNA contained a unique molecular identifier, enabling accurate counting of TCR cDNA molecules. Specific primers in the conserved constant-segment region were used to synthesize first-strand cDNA for the TCR alpha and beta chains. To control for contamination, every cDNA library was double barcoded, receiving both a SMART-Mk sample barcode and Illumina barcodes. TruSeq adapter sequences along with Illumina sample barcodes were introduced in two successive PCR steps. Sequencing of the TCR alpha and beta cDNA libraries was done on the Illumina HiSeq platform using custom primers. As for how the authors treated the data: Unique molecular identifiers were extracted from raw reads with MiGEC, and CDR3 positions were determined with MiXCR. Recombination models were inferred per individual with the repgenHMM and IGoR tools using an EM algorithm. The tcR package in R was used for shared clonotype analysis, with sharing normalized by the product of cloneset sizes. Out-of-frame nonproductive sequences were analyzed to study raw recombination free of thymic and clonal selection effects. TCRdb passed the public sequencing reads through fastp at Q25 and MiXCR, retaining productive beta sequences. Rows matching on CDR3 protein sequence are summarized as one entry with the most common DNA and genes. The V and J calls here are based on TCRdb, not the publication. Across this sample there are roughly 230,000 distinct CDR3 sequences, with approximately 8.3% seen only once. The ten largest clones take up approximately 3% of the sample.

Only healthy Caucasian donors were included. Three pairs of female monozygotic twins, all aged about 18 to 30 years, made up the twin cohort. Positive isolation kits from Invitrogen were used to isolate CD4+ and CD8+ T cell populations. Paper-wide results and their limitations: Fewer insertions were carried by abundant cord blood beta clonotypes, a similar but weaker trend appeared in young adult naive repertoires, and no such trend appeared in memory repertoires. In monozygotic twins, recombination models systematically underestimated out-of-frame TCR alpha sharing, but the models matched the sharing seen between unrelated individuals. In beta out-of-frame sequences, excess twin sharing was weaker, because having fewer shared sequences lowered the signal-to-noise ratio. Zero-insertion analyses could be partly confounded by invariant T cells such as MAIT and iNKT, although diverse VJ usage argued against such confounding for most clonotypes. Because the same donors could not be followed over many years, conclusions were based on cross-sectional statistical analysis. Compared with coincidental sharing between unrelated individuals, out-of-frame TCR alpha sequences shared between twins had an excess of sequences with low generation probability.

This sample also belongs to another study, concerning yellow fever vaccine responses in identical twins. The second study reports: According to the authors, the vaccine-induced T cell response in identical twins seemed to be partly convergent and partly specific to each individual. Focusing on identical twins, the study followed the T cell clones that responded to the vaccine, and did so with precision.

This TCR was sampled from a woman aged 18-30 years in good health. The chain uses TRBV6-5 and TRBJ2-7, with TRBD2 identical over 8 junction bases. Sequenced material: CD8+ T cells sorted from blood. In nucleotides, the sequence is TGTGCCAGCAGTTACTGGTCGGGAGGGACTAATCACGAGCAGTACTTC. The translation is CASSYWSGGTNHEQYF.